The 9 T cell receptor beta chains below all came from one sample that was sequenced in a study of CD8+ T cells in alopecia areata. RNA was extracted and reverse transcribed into cDNA as the sequencing template. Sequencing used immunoSEQ multiplex PCR; TCRdb keeps in-frame clones, though not all of them. The sample lists approximately 140,000 clones, 86% seen once, with around 14% in the top ten. The treatment here: oral pan-JAK inhibitor, 5-10 mg twice daily. Sequenced here: CD8+ T cells sorted from blood, sampled at week 4, from a patient treated with tofacitinib. The receptors originated from a human donor with alopecia areata.

This chain uses TRBV27 with TRBJ2-6; D not resolved. The V end lost 8 bases, the J end lost 0 bases, and 8 bases lay between the germline ends. This CDR3 is built from 14 residues. The germline V gene has CDR1 MNHEY and CDR2 SMNVEV (reference sequence). This chain's CDR3 is CASQLISGANVLTF. The DNA for the CDR3 is TGTGCCAGCCAGCTTATCTCTGGGGCCAACGTCCTGACTTTC.

V is TRBV7-9 and J is TRBJ2-1; D uncertain. The V gene's germline CDR1 is SEHNR and CDR2 FQNEAQ (reference sequence). V was clipped by 3 bases and J by 0 bases, with 9 bases between them. This CDR3 comprises 15 residues. CDR3: CASSFDISSYNEQFF. DNA of the CDR3: TGTGCCAGCAGCTTCGACATAAGCTCCTACAATGAGCAGTTCTTC.

V gene TRBV13 combines with J gene TRBJ2-1; TRBD2 matches 14 bases. The V and J ends lost 4 bases and 0 bases, in that order; junction bases with no gene match: 2. The germline gives CDR1 PRHDT, CDR2 FYEKMQ (reference sequence). The CDR3 sequence is 17 residues long. The CDR3 here is CASSYGTSGSSYNEQFF. The CDR3 DNA follows: TGTGCCAGCAGCTATGGGACTAGCGGGAGCTCCTACAATGAGCAGTTCTTC.

The count of this clone is one. The gene calls are TRBV25-1 and TRBJ1-2; D remains unclear. Trimming shortened V by 1 base and J by 3 bases, and 12 bases separated the two germline ends. This CDR3 region has 15 residues. Germline V gives CDR1 MGHDK, CDR2 SYGVNS. The CDR3 sequence is CASSELEGGHYGYTF. The CDR3 DNA reads as TGTGCCAGCAGTGAATTGGAGGGAGGGCACTATGGCTACACCTTC.

This chain uses TRBV7-8 with TRBJ2-5; D ambiguous. Trimming cost V 5 bases and J 2 bases, with 12 bases left between them. Germline values: CDR1 SGHVS, CDR2 FQNEAQ. This CDR3 contains 14 residues. The CDR3 DNA reads TGTGCCAGCAGCCTTGGCCCGACTCAAGAGACCCAGTACTTC. Amino acid sequence: CASSLGPTQETQYF.

V is TRBV10-3 and J is TRBJ2-5, with D perhaps being TRBD1 or TRBD2 (6 bases each). The J call is uncertain, as TRBJ2-7 better fits the DNA end. The V gene's germline CDR1 is ENHRY and CDR2 SYGVKD. This CDR3 has 14 residues. The CDR3 loop reads CAIRVEEGVYEQYF. The CDR3 bases are TGTGCCATCAGGGTAGAGGAGGGGGTCTACGAGCAGTACTTC.

V and J are TRBV21-1 and TRBJ1-6. TRBV21-1 is termed a pseudogene. The CDR3 is made up of 16 amino acids. The chain's CDR3 is CASSKDDRSYNSPLHF. The CDR3 DNA reads as TGTGCCAGCAGCAAGGATGATAGGTCCTATAATTCACCCCTCCACTTT.

In nucleotides, the CDR3 is TGCGCCAGCAGCCCCCCGAGGATGAACACTGAAGCTTTCTTT. Its translation: CASSPPRMNTEAFF. The V gene is TRBV4-1, the J gene TRBJ1-1; D unresolved. Germline V gene data show CDR1 as MGHRA and CDR2 as YSYEKL. This CDR3 contains 14 residues. V was trimmed by 4 bases and J by 0 bases, leaving 9 bases between them.

The chain carries TRBV29-1 and TRBJ1-2; TRBD1 aligns across 7 bases. Germline V gives CDR1 SQVTM, CDR2 ANQGSEA. The ends lost 3 bases at V and 8 bases at J; junction bases unmatched: 6. There are 12 residues in the CDR3. The CDR3 protein is CSVEGDSEGYTF. CDR3 bases: TGCAGCGTTGAGGGGGACAGTGAAGGCTACACCTTC.